This entry lists 26 T cell receptor beta chains sequenced from one sample in a study of spatial heterogeneity in lung cancer. Time point meaning: sample taken at primary tumor resection. Each CDR3 protein gets one entry after TCRdb re-called the 5' RACE reads with MiXCR. The table shows approximately 9,600 distinct CDR3 sequences, with 10% to 15% occurring only once. Findings and limits, study-wide: Counts that tracked tumor mutation counts were those of expanded intratumoral alpha and beta TCRs.

Antigens for these TCRs are unknown. Sequencing was performed on lung tumor tissue, taken at surgery. All receptors come from a male donor with early-stage non-small cell lung cancer.

In its sample, this clonotype was seen many times. Since it is a stray read in a library aimed at alpha chains, this beta chain has a size that is not meaningful. The CDR3 DNA sequence: TGTGCCAGCTCACCCACCCTACAGGGGCATGCAACTAATGAAAAACTGTTTTTT. Translated: CASSPTLQGHATNEKLFF. The J gene is TRBJ1-4, the V gene TRBV18, with 7 bases identical to TRBD1. V shed 3 bases and J 0 bases; nucleotides not matched to a gene: 10. Germline-derived CDR1 and CDR2 are KGHSH and LQKENI. CDR3 size: 18 residues. Based on the CDR3 plus reference TRBV18 and TRBJ1-4, the full variable domain is NAGVMQNPRHLVRRRGQEARLRCSPMKGHSHVYWYRQLPEEGLKFMVYLQKENIIDESGMPKERFSAEFPKEGPSILRIQQVVRGDSAAYFCASSPTLQGHATNEKLFFGSGTQLSVL.

This clonotype was found many times. Because this beta chain is a stray read in a library intended to capture alpha chains, its abundance should not be given much weight. This chain joins TRBV3-1 and TRBJ1-1, with D possibly matching TRBD1 (5 bases). There are 16 residues in the CDR3. Germline loops: CDR1 LGHDT, CDR2 YNNKEL (reference sequence). The germline V and J ends were trimmed by 4 bases and 4 bases, with 19 bases remaining between them. The CDR3 sequence: CASSLGAGRSSTEAFF. CDR3 nucleotides: TGTGCCAGCAGCCTAGGGGCAGGGAGATCGAGCACTGAAGCTTTCTTT.

There are many counts of this clonotype. This beta chain appears as a stray read in a library generated for alpha chains; its size is not informative. The V call is TRBV7-2, the J call TRBJ2-2, with 8 bases fitting TRBD2. The CDR3 is 14 residues long. The ends lost 10 bases at V and 3 bases at J; junction bases unmatched: 7. CDR1 is SGHTA and CDR2 is FQGNSA in the germline V gene. The CDR3 DNA reads as TGTGCCACCGGGAGCGGGAGCCACACCGGGGAGCTGTTTTTT. Its translation: CATGSGSHTGELFF.

This clonotype has at least ten counts. In a library made to pick up alpha chains, this beta chain is a stray read with a size that means little. In nucleotides, the CDR3 is TGTGCCAGCAGTTCAGGGACTAGTGTCACCGGGGAGCTGTTTTTT. Amino acids: CASSSGTSVTGELFF. The chain has TRBV12-3 or TRBV12-4 and TRBJ2-2, with 8 bases that match TRBD2. With 4 bases clipped from V and 4 bases from J, the junction kept 5 bases outside the gene matches. The CDR3 spans 15 residues.

Details on this clonotype: This beta chain lies outside the target of a library built for alpha chains; its clone size means little. The chain employs TRBV5-6 and TRBJ1-5, with D unclear. Trimming cost V 2 bases and J 7 bases, with 10 bases left between them. Germline CDR1 is SGHDT and CDR2 is YYEEEE. CDR3 length: 13 amino acids. CDR3 coding DNA: TGTGCCAGCAGCTTTCGGGTTAGCCAGCCCCAGCATTTT. Protein product: CASSFRVSQPQHF.

This clonotype was counted at least ten times. Because this beta chain is a stray read in a library intended to capture alpha chains, its abundance should not be given much weight. The J gene is TRBJ1-4, the V gene TRBV7-2; D is unresolved. This CDR3 region has 13 residues. Germline V gene sequence: CDR1 SGHTA, CDR2 FQGNSA. V lost 5 bases and J lost 8, with 12 bases in between. Written as DNA, the CDR3 is TGTGCCAGCAGCCAGGTGTTAGGGGAAAAACTGTTTTTT. Protein sequence: CASSQVLGEKLFF.

This clonotype was picked up many times. For a library built for alpha chains, this beta chain is a stray read; little rests on its size. J is TRBJ1-4 and V is TRBV20-1; D is unclear. Trimming left V 2 bases short and J 8 bases short, with 9 bases between. CDR3 length: 12 residues. Germline CDR1 is DFQATT and CDR2 is SNEGSKA (reference sequence). The CDR3 spells CSARRSGEKLFF. The CDR3 DNA reads as TGCAGTGCTAGAAGGTCCGGGGAAAAACTGTTTTTT.

To note about this clonotype: This beta chain came through as a stray read in a library set up for alpha chains, and its size says little. The rearrangement joins TRBV6-6 to TRBJ1-5; TRBD1 might be the D (5 bases). The CDR3 runs 17 residues. Germline V gene data show CDR1 as MNHNY and CDR2 as SVGAGI (reference sequence). V was clipped by 6 bases and J by 5 bases, with 23 bases between them. The CDR3 loop reads CASSLRQKGTGYQPQHF. The CDR3 nucleotides read TGTGCCAGCAGCCTACGACAGAAGGGGACGGGTTATCAGCCCCAGCATTTT.

This clonotype occurred a few times. This beta chain appears as a stray read in a library generated for alpha chains; its size is not informative. The chain couples TRBV7-3 to TRBJ2-1; 8 bases are a match to TRBD2. Losses at the gene ends were 5 bases for V and 5 bases for J; bases not matched to a gene: 14. The CDR3 has 17 residues. In germline, CDR1 is SGHTA, CDR2 FQGTGA. The CDR3 spells CASSPARGSGANNEQFF. In DNA, the CDR3 is TGTGCCAGCAGCCCTGCCCGCGGTAGCGGGGCGAACAATGAGCAGTTCTTC.

By its share, this clonotype is medium-sized (0.01 to 0.1%). With the library built for alpha chains, this beta chain is off target and its frequency is not meaningful. This chain uses TRBV7-2 with TRBJ2-3; D not resolved. The CDR3 has 13 amino acids. Germline V gives CDR1 SGHTA, CDR2 FQGNSA. V was shortened by 4 bases and J by 9 bases, with 14 bases between the two germline ends. DNA for the CDR3: TGTGCCAGCAGCTCGCCGACGATCAGAACGCAGTATTTT. It is translated as CASSSPTIRTQYF.

In this sample, this clonotype turned up many times. With the library built for alpha chains, this beta chain is off target and its frequency is not meaningful. The rearrangement uses TRBV3-1 and TRBJ2-1; 8 positions match TRBD1. The V and J ends lost 0 bases and 4 bases, in that order; junction bases with no gene match: 5. Germline V gene lookup returns CDR1 LGHDT and CDR2 YNNKEL (reference sequence). This CDR3 has 16 residues. The CDR3 loop reads CASSQDETGGYNEQFF. DNA of the CDR3: TGTGCCAGCAGCCAAGACGAAACAGGGGGTTACAATGAGCAGTTCTTC.

About this clonotype: The library was prepared for alpha chains; this beta chain is a stray read, so its frequency means little. CDR3 DNA: TGCAGCGTTGACGGAGGGGGCGGCAATCAGCCCCAGCATTTT. Translating gives CSVDGGGGNQPQHF. The rearrangement uses TRBV29-1 and TRBJ1-5, with 7 bases fitting TRBD1. V was clipped by 3 bases and J by 2 bases; unmatched bases: 4. This CDR3 is built from 14 residues. Germline-derived CDR1 and CDR2 are SQVTM and ANQGSEA.

This clonotype was observed at least ten times. This beta chain was picked up by a library intended for alpha chains and is off target, so its count carries little meaning. V usage is TRBV5-1 and J usage is TRBJ1-2; 9 nucleotides match TRBD1. The V gene end was trimmed by 0 bases and the J gene end by 7 bases; junction bases not matched to a gene: 10. The CDR3 runs to 16 residues. Per the germline V gene, CDR1 is SGHRS and CDR2 is YFSETQ. The CDR3 nucleotides are TGCGCCAGCAGCTTGGCCCCTGTAGGGACAGGGACTGGCTACACCTTC. Its translation: CASSLAPVGTGTGYTF.

This clonotype was seen a few times. Within a library made for alpha chains, this beta chain is off target, and its count is uninformative. The chain combines TRBV7-3 with TRBJ2-1; D unresolved. Trimming took 5 bases from V and 9 from J, leaving 17 bases between them. The germline V gene has CDR1 SGHTA and CDR2 FQGTGA. The CDR3 is made up of 14 amino acids. In DNA form, the CDR3 reads TGTGCCAGCAGCCACGTAGTGTCCCACGGTGAGCAGTTCTTC. Protein: CASSHVVSHGEQFF.

This clonotype came up many times. This beta chain is an off-target read within a library intended for alpha chains, so its frequency means little. The J gene is TRBJ2-7, the V gene TRBV7-2, with D tentatively TRBD2 (6 bases). The CDR3 sequence is 16 residues long. From germline, CDR1 is SGHTA and CDR2 FQGNSA. V lost 3 bases, J lost 0 bases, and 15 bases lay in between. The CDR3 DNA follows: TGTGCCAGCAGCTTTTGGGCGGGACCGAGCTCCTACGAGCAGTACTTC. It translates to CASSFWAGPSSYEQYF.

This clonotype was recorded many times. Since it is a stray read in a library aimed at alpha chains, this beta chain has a size that is not meaningful. The genes are TRBV7-6 and TRBJ2-3, with 10 positions matching TRBD2. The junction had 6 bases not matched to a gene; V was cut back by 2 bases and J by 4 bases. Germline CDR1 is SGHVS and CDR2 is FNYEAQ. The CDR3 spans 16 residues. CDR3 DNA: TGTGCCAGCAGCTTAATAGCGGGAGGCCGAGCAGATACGCAGTATTTT. It is translated as CASSLIAGGRADTQYF.

The table lists this clonotype with many counts. This beta chain was picked up by a library intended for alpha chains and is off target, so its count carries little meaning. J is TRBJ2-3 and V is TRBV20-1, with TRBD1 as a possible D gene (5 bases). This CDR3 is built from 14 residues. Looked up from germline, CDR1 is DFQATT and CDR2 is SNEGSKA (reference sequence). Trimming shortened V by 3 bases and J by 0 bases, and 10 bases separated the two germline ends. CDR3 bases: TGCAGTGCTAGGGGGCGAGTAAGCACAGATACGCAGTATTTT. This codes for CSARGRVSTDTQYF.

This clonotype was seen ten or more times. In a library made to pick up alpha chains, this beta chain is a stray read with a size that means little. V gene TRBV6-5 combines with J gene TRBJ2-3, with D perhaps matching TRBD1 or TRBD2 (6 bases each). Deletions cut 0 bases from V and 9 bases from J, with 19 bases between. Germline V gives CDR1 MNHEY, CDR2 SVGAGI. CDR3 size: 16 residues. Written as DNA, the CDR3 is TGTGCCAGCAGTTACTCGAGGGGGGCTAGCACAGTGACGCAGTATTTT. Its translation is CASSYSRGASTVTQYF.

This clonotype was counted ten times or more. Being off target in a library aimed at alpha chains, this beta chain has a size of little meaning. The chain recombines TRBV6-2 or TRBV6-3 with TRBJ1-2, with no clear D. V was clipped by 7 bases and J by 6 bases, with 18 bases between them. The V gene's germline CDR1 is MNHEY and CDR2 SVGEGT. CDR3 length equals 14 residues. The CDR3 is CASTESGVFHGYTF. In DNA, the CDR3 is TGTGCCAGCACCGAAAGCGGGGTTTTTCATGGCTACACCTTC.

This clonotype is medium-sized (0.01 to 0.1%) by share. With the library built for alpha chains, this beta chain is off target and its frequency is not meaningful. The chain uses TRBV6-5 and TRBJ2-5, with a possible D match to TRBD1 (6 bases). Germline V gives CDR1 MNHEY, CDR2 SVGAGI. Trimming pared 0 bases from V and 5 bases from J, leaving 13 bases between. The CDR3 is 15 amino acids. The CDR3: CASSYSSTGFETQYF. In nucleotides, the CDR3 is TGTGCCAGCAGTTACTCGAGTACAGGGTTCGAGACCCAGTACTTC.

This clonotype was observed many times. This beta chain was picked up by a library intended for alpha chains and is off target, so its count carries little meaning. This chain uses TRBV20-1 with TRBJ2-3; a possible D gene is TRBD2 (5 bases). Germline CDR1 reads DFQATT; CDR2 reads SNEGSKA (reference sequence). This CDR3 is 14 amino acids long. The V end was cut by 1 base, the J end by 2 bases, with 10 bases between. The chain's CDR3 is CSARVNGVTDTQYF. In nucleotides, the CDR3 is TGCAGTGCTAGAGTGAACGGGGTCACAGATACGCAGTATTTT.

This clonotype was recorded many times. This beta chain came through as a stray read in a library set up for alpha chains, and its size says little. V and J are TRBV6-2 or TRBV6-3 and TRBJ2-1; 14 nucleotides line up with TRBD2. Germline CDR1 reads MNHEY; CDR2 reads SVGEGT. V shed 1 base and J 2 bases; nucleotides not matched to a gene: 4. The length of the CDR3 is 18 residues. CDR3 loop: CASSYFGTSGSPYNEQFF. The CDR3 nucleotides read TGTGCCAGCAGTTACTTTGGGACTAGCGGGAGTCCCTACAATGAGCAGTTCTTC.

Judged by abundance, this clonotype is medium-sized (0.01 to 0.1%). Because this beta chain is a stray read in a library intended to capture alpha chains, its abundance should not be given much weight. The CDR3 coding sequence is TGTGCCAGCATCAGAAGACAGTTCACTGAAGCTTTCTTT. It encodes CASIRRQFTEAFF. The V and J genes are TRBV6-4 and TRBJ1-1, with D perhaps matching TRBD1 (5 bases). This CDR3 has 13 residues. The ends were cut back, 7 bases at V and 4 bases at J, with 13 bases in the middle. Germline loops: CDR1 MRHNA, CDR2 SNTAGT.

This clonotype was seen at least ten times. For a library built for alpha chains, this beta chain is a stray read; little rests on its size. The rearrangement links TRBV6-5 to TRBJ1-2, with 9 bases fitting TRBD1. With 0 bases clipped from V and 5 bases from J, the junction kept 10 bases outside the gene matches. The CDR3 loop spans 17 amino acids. Germline V gene lookup returns CDR1 MNHEY and CDR2 SVGAGI. The CDR3 DNA reads as TGTGCCAGCAGTTACTCCCGGACAGGGGCGACTTTTTATGGCTACACCTTC. Translation: CASSYSRTGATFYGYTF.

This clonotype was found many times. This beta chain came through as a stray read in a library set up for alpha chains, and its size says little. The chain recombines TRBV7-3 with TRBJ1-2; 7 bases agree with TRBD1. This CDR3 has 13 amino acids. J lost 8 bases, V lost 1 base, and 4 bases had no gene match. Germline V gene data show CDR1 as SGHTA and CDR2 as FQGTGA. The DNA for the CDR3 is TGTGCCAGCAGCTTAAATCAGGGGGACGGCTACACCTTC. Its protein product is CASSLNQGDGYTF.

This clonotype was observed at least ten times. Being off target in a library aimed at alpha chains, this beta chain has a size of little meaning. This chain joins TRBV12-3 or TRBV12-4 and TRBJ2-2, with TRBD1 matching over 9 bases. The CDR3 has 15 residues. V lost 5 bases to trimming and J lost 5 bases; unmatched junction nucleotides: 6. CDR3 residues: CASSSRQGGTGELFF. The CDR3, as DNA: TGTGCCAGCAGTAGCAGACAGGGGGGTACCGGGGAGCTGTTTTTT.